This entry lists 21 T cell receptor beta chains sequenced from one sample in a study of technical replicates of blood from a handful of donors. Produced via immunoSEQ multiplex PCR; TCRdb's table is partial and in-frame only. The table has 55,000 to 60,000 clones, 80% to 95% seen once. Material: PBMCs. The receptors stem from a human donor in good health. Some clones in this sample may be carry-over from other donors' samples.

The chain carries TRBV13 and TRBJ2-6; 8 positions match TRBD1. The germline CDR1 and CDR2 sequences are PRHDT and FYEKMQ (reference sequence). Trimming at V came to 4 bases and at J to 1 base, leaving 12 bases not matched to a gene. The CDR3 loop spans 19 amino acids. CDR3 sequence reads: CASSYRRTGLHSGANVLTF. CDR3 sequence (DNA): TGTGCCAGCAGCTACAGGCGGACAGGGCTTCATTCTGGGGCCAACGTCCTGACTTTC.

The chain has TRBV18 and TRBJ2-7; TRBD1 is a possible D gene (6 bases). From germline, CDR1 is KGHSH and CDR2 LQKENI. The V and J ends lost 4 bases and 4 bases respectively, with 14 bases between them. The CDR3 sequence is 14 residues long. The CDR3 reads CASSLGTNGYEQYF. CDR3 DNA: TGTGCCAGCTCACTGGGGACAAATGGGTACGAGCAGTACTTC.

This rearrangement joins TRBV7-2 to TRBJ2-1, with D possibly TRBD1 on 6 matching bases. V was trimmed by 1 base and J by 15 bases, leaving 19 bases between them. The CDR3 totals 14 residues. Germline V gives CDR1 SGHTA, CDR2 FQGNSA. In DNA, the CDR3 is TGTGCCAGCAGCTTAGTAGGGACAAACACTCAAACGTTCTTC. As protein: CASSLVGTNTQTFF. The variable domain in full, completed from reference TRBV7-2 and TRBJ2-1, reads GAGVSQSPSNKVTEKGKDVELRCDPISGHTALYWYRQSLGQGLEFLIYFQGNSAPDKSGLPSDRFSAERTGGSVSTLTIQRTQQEDSAVYLCASSLVGTNTQTFFGPGTRLTVL.

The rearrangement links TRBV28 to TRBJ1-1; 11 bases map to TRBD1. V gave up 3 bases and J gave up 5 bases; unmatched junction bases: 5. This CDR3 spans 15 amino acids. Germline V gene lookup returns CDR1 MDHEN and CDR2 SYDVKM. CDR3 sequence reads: CASSFRTGGRTEAFF. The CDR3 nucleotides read TGTGCCAGCAGTTTTCGGACAGGGGGCCGGACTGAAGCTTTCTTT.

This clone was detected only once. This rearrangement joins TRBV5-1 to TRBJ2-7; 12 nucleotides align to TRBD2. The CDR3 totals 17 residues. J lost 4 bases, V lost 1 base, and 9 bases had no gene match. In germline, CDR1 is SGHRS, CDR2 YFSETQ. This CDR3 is CASSLTSGGTYPYEQYF. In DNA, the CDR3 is TGCGCCAGCAGCTTGACTAGCGGGGGGACCTACCCGTACGAGCAGTACTTC. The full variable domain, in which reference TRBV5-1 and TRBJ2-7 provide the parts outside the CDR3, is KAGVTQTPRYLIKTRGQQVTLSCSPISGHRSVSWYQQTPGQGLQFLFEYFSETQRNKGNFPGRFSGRQFSNSRSEMNVSTLELGDSALYLCASSLTSGGTYPYEQYFGPGTRLTVT.

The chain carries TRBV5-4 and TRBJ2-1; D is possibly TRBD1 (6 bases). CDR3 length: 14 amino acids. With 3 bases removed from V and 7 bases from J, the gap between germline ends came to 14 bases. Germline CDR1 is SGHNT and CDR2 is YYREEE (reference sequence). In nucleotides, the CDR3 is TGTGCCAGCAGCTCCGGGACAACGCGGAATGAGCAGTTCTTC. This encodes CASSSGTTRNEQFF.

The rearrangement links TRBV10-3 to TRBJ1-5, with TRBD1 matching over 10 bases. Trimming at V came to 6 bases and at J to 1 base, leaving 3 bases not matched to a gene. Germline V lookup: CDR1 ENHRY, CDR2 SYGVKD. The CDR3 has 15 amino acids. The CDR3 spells CAISQGQGSNQPQHF. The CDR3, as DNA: TGTGCCATCAGCCAGGGACAGGGGAGCAATCAGCCCCAGCATTTT.

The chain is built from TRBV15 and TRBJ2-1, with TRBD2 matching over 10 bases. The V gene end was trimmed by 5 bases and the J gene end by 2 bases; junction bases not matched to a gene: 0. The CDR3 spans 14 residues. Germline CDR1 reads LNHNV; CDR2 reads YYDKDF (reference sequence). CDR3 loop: CATSGTSAYNEQFF. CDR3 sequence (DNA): TGTGCCACCAGCGGGACTAGCGCCTACAATGAGCAGTTCTTC.

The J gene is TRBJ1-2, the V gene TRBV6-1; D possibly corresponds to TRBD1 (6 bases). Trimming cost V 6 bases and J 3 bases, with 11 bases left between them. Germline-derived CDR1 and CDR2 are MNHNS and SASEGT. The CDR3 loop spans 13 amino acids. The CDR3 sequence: CASRRQADYGYTF. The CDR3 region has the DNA TGTGCCAGCAGAAGACAGGCGGACTATGGCTACACCTTC.

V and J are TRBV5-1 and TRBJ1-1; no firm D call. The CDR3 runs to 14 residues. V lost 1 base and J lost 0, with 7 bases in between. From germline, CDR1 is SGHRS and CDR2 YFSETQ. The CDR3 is CASSLTPMNTEAFF. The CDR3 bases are TGCGCCAGCAGCTTGACACCGATGAACACTGAAGCTTTCTTT.

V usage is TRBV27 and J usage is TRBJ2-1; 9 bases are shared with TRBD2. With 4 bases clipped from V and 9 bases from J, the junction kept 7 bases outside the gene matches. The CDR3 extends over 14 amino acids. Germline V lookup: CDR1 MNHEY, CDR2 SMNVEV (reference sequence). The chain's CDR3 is CASSYGWREGEQFF. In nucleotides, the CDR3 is TGTGCCAGCAGTTATGGGTGGCGGGAGGGTGAGCAGTTCTTC.

Here the CDR3 reads CASSAAGSSQPQHF. The CDR3 coding sequence is TGTGCCAGCAGCGCCGCAGGGTCGAGTCAGCCCCAGCATTTT. The chain is built from TRBV5-5 and TRBJ1-5; possibly TRBD1 for D (5 bases). The CDR3 has 14 residues. V was trimmed by 4 bases and J by 6 bases, leaving 14 bases between them. Germline assignment: CDR1 SGHKS and CDR2 YYEKEE (reference sequence).

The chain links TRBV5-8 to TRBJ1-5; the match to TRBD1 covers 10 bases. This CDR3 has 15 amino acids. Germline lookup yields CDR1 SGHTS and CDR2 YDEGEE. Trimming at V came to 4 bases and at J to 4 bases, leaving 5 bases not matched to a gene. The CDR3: CASSRRTGGNQPQHF. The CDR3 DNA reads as TGTGCCAGCAGCCGGCGGACAGGGGGAAATCAGCCCCAGCATTTT.

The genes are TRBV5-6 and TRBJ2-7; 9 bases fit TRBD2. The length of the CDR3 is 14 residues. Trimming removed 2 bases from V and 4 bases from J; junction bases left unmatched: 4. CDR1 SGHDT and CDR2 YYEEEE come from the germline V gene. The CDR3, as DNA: TGTGCCAGCAGCTTATTAGCGGGGGAATACGAGCAGTACTTC. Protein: CASSLLAGEYEQYF.

The CDR3: CASSLVGEVNQPQHF. The DNA of the CDR3 is TGCGCCAGCAGCTTGGTGGGGGAGGTGAATCAGCCCCAGCATTTT. The V and J genes are TRBV5-1 and TRBJ1-5; tentative D call: TRBD1 (5 bases). V lost 0 bases to trimming and J lost 4 bases, with 11 bases between them. The CDR3 extends over 15 amino acids. Germline CDR1 and CDR2: SGHRS and YFSETQ.

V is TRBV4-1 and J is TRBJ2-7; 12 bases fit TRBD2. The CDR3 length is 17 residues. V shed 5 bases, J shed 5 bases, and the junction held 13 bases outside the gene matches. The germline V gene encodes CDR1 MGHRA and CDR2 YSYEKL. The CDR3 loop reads CASSTNFLAGGPHEQYF. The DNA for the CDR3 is TGCGCCAGCAGCACCAATTTCCTAGCGGGAGGGCCCCACGAGCAGTACTTC.

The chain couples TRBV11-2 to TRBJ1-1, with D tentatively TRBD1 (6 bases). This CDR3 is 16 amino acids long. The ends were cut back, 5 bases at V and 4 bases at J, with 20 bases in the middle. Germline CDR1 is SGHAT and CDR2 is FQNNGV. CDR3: CASSPGQYKRSTEAFF. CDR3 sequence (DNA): TGTGCCAGCAGCCCGGGACAATATAAACGTAGCACTGAAGCTTTCTTT.

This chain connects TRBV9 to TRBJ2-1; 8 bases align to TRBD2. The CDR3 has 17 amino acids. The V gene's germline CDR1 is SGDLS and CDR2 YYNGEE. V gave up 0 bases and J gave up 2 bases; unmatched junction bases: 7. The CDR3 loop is CASSVAAGLGTYNEQFF. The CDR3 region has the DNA TGTGCCAGCAGCGTAGCCGCGGGACTAGGGACCTACAATGAGCAGTTCTTC. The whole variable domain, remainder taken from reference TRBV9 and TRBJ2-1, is DSGVTQTPKHLITATGQRVTLRCSPRSGDLSVYWYQQSLDQGLQFLIQYYNGEERAKGNILERFSAQQFPDLHSELNLSSLELGDSALYFCASSVAAGLGTYNEQFFGPGTRLTVL.

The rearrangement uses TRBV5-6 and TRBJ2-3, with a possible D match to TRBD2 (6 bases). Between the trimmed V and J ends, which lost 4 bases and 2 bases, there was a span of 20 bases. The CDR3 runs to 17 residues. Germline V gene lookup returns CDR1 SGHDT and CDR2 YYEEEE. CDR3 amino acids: CASSHFGDWGITDTQYF. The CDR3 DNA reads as TGTGCCAGCAGCCACTTTGGGGACTGGGGGATCACAGATACGCAGTATTTT.

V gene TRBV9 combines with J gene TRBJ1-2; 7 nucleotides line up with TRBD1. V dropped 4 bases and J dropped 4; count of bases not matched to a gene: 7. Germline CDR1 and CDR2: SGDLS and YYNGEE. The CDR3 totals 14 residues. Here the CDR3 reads CASSIRQGVYGYTF. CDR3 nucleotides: TGTGCCAGCAGCATTCGACAGGGAGTCTATGGCTACACCTTC.

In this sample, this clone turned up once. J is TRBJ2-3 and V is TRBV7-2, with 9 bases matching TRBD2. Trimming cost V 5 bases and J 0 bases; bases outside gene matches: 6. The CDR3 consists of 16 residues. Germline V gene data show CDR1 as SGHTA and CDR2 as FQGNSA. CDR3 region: CASSGTSRISTDTQYF. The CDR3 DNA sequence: TGTGCCAGCAGCGGGACTAGCCGGATTAGCACAGATACGCAGTATTTT.